This T cell receptor (beta chain) is drawn from a study of OX40 agonist ivuxolimab in advanced cancers. Study-level information: An anti-OX40 (CD134) antibody with agonistic activity, ivuxolimab, was administered to patients. Study-level points and caveats: Several nonresponders also turned out to have low normalized T-cell clonal expansion.

The CDR3 spans 13 residues. V was cut by 3 bases and J by 10 bases, with 14 bases left in between. The germline CDR1 and CDR2 sequences are SGDLS and YYNGEE. Assay used: immunoSEQ multiplex PCR; TCRdb lists only in-frame clones, some missing. This sample has about 27,000 clones; approximately 80% occur once, and the top ten carry roughly 29%. On this clone itself: Its antigen is not identified.

The source material was CD4+ or CD8+ T cells sorted from blood, sampled in a trial of the OX40 agonist ivuxolimab. The chain links TRBV9 to TRBJ2-4; D may be TRBD2 (6 bases). The receptor's source is an adult with an advanced solid tumor such as melanoma, head and neck, liver or kidney cancer. CDR3 protein: CASSDTQGLIQYF. The CDR3 DNA sequence: TGTGCCAGCAGCGACACTCAGGGACTTATTCAGTACTTC.